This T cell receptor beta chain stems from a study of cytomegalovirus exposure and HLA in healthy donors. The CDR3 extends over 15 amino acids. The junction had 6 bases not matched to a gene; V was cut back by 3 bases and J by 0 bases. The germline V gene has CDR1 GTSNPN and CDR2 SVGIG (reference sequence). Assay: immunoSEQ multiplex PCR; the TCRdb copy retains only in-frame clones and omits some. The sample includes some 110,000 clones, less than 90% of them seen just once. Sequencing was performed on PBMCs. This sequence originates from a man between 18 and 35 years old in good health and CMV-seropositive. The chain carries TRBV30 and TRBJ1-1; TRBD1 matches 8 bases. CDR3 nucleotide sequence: TGTGCCTGGAGGGGAGGGGACAGGATGAACACTGAAGCTTTCTTT. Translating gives CAWRGGDRMNTEAFF.